This T cell receptor (beta chain) was identified in a study of blood T cell repertoires in COVID-19 (dated by TCRdb to 2020 to 2022). Broadly, across the study: Collaborator samples came from the United States, Italy and Spain and covered acute and convalescent phases of COVID-19. The material from the prospective study consisted of cDNA or gDNA derived from T cells, B-cell-depleted T cells, or PBMCs. Deeply sampled blood TCRbeta repertoires from subjects exposed to, actively infected with, or recovered from COVID-19 were included in the dataset. The repertoires were made available in a free public database intended to serve as a resource for research on the immune response to SARS-CoV-2. Samples were obtained from the ongoing ImmuneRACE study (first 160 participants) and from about 1,300 subjects provided by 6 global collaborators. Sample metadata almost always included a de-identified subject ID, COVID-19 status, age in years and sex. HLA class I and class II types, where available, came from metadata supplied by the sample provider rather than from assay-based typing.

The CDR3 starts with the cysteine, ends with the phenylalanine, and has 16 residues. Only CDR3 DNA is held: 48 bases, read in frame from base 1. The germline V gene yields SGHRS for CDR1 and YFSETQ for CDR2. Trimming costs V 0 bases and J 2 bases, and their ends lie 12 bases apart. A note on this clone: This clone's antigen is unknown. No base quality information exists; no much larger clone differs at one position.

TCRbeta CDR3 regions were amplified from genomic DNA using the immunoSEQ Assay, a bias-controlled multiplex PCR. The authors processed their data as follows. The number of nucleated cells in each sample was estimated from the amplification of reference gene primers within the assay. To quantify the absolute abundance of each unique TCRbeta CDR3 rearrangement, sequence reads were collapsed and filtered. For each sample, productive Simpson clonality was calculated by taking the square root of Simpson's diversity index across productive rearrangements. This is the immuneACCESS table as TCRdb keeps it, with only in-frame sequences that have V and J called. A part of the clones is gone; compared with another copy, unresolved V genes explain less than half, and the rest is unexplained. V and J calls plus clone size are reproduced from that table; the DNA served to infer D and trimming. For this sample there are over 200,000 clones; around 80% appear just once. Clones ranked in the top ten supply around 18% of the sample.

Whole blood was collected in K2EDTA tubes by collaborating institutions according to the institutions' own protocols. For TCRbeta analysis, collaborators shipped samples as frozen whole blood, isolated PBMCs, or DNA extracted from either of those sample types. General study outcomes and caveats: How much clinical and demographic metadata was included differed by source and by participant, and the metadata was provided uncurated.

Material: peripheral blood. The chain employs TRBV5-1 and TRBJ2-1; the D region possibly corresponds to TRBD1 (5 bases align). The sequence came from a woman aged 80 or older with active or convalescent COVID-19. In nucleotide form, the sequence is TGCGCCAGCAGCTTGGAATGGGGCAGAGCCTACAATGAGCAGTTCTTC. Its protein is CASSLEWGRAYNEQFF.